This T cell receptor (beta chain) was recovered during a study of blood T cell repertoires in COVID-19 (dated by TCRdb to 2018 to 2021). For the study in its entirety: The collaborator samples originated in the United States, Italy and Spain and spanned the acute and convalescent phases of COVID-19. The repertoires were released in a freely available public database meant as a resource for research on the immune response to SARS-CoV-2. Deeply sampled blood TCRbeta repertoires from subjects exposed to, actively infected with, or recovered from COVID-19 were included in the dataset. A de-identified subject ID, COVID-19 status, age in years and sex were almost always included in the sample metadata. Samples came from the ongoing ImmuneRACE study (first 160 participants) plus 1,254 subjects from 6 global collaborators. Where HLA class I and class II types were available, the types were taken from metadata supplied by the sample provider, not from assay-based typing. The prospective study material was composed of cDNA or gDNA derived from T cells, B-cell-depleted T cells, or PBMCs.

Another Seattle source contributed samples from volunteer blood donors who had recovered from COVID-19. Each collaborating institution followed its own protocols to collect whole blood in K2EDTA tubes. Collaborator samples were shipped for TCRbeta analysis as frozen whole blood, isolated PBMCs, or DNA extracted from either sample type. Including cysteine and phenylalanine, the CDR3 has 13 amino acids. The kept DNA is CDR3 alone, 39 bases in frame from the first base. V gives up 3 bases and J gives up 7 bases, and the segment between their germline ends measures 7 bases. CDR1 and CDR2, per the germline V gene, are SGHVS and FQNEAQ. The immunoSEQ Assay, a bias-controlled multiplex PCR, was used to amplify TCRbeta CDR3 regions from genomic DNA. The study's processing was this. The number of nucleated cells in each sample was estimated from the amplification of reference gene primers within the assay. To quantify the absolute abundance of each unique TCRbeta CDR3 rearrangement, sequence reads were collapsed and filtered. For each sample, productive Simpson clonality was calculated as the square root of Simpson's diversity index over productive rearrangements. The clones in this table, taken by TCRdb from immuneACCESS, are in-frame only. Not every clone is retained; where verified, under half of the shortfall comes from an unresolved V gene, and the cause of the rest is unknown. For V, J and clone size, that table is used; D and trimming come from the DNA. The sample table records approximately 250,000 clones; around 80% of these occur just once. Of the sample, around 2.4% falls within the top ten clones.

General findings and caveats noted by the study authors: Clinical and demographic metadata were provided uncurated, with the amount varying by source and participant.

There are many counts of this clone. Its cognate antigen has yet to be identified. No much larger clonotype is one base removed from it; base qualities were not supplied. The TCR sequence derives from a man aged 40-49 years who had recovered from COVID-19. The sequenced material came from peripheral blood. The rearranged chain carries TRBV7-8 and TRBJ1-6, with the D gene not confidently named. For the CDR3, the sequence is CASSFTRNSPLHF. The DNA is TGTGCCAGCAGCTTCACACGAAATTCACCCCTCCACTTT.